This T cell receptor (beta chain) was sequenced during a study of cytomegalovirus exposure and HLA in healthy donors. The table came from immunoSEQ multiplex PCR; TCRdb's copy has only in-frame clones and leaves some out. The table shows 250,000 to 400,000 clones, with around 90% occurring only once. V was pared by 2 bases and J by 5 bases, with 4 bases of the junction left unmatched. The CDR3 sequence is 16 residues long. Per germline, CDR1 MRHNA and CDR2 SNTAGT. The sequenced sample consisted of PBMCs. The V call is TRBV6-4, the J call TRBJ2-2; 11 nucleotides line up with TRBD2. The receptor comes from a man aged 30 to 39 in good health and CMV-seronegative. The CDR3 reads CASSDIAGGTTGELFF. CDR3 nucleotides: TGTGCCAGCAGTGACATAGCGGGGGGGACGACCGGGGAGCTGTTTTTT.